This T cell receptor beta chain stems from a study of T cells after yellow fever vaccination. Overall study findings and caveats: Few clonotypes appeared in both CD4 and CD8 compartments.

Germline V CDR1 and CDR2: KGHDR, SFDVKD. The CDR3 loop spans 11 amino acids. Trimming took 12 bases from V and 1 from J, leaving 9 bases between them. TCRdb redid the calling of the 5' RACE reads with MiXCR, one entry per CDR3 protein. The sample contains some 320,000 distinct CDR3 sequences, roughly 8.7% of which appear only once. As to this clonotype: Antigen specificity is unknown.

This chain links TRBV24-1 with TRBJ2-7; perhaps TRBD1 as D (6 bases). This material consisted of PBMCs, taken on the day of the first yellow fever vaccination. The receptor was isolated from a man aged 18-30 years who received the YFV17D yellow fever vaccine. The CDR3 reads CAPDRSYEQYV. CDR3 in DNA: TGTGCCCCTGACAGGTCCTACGAGCAGTACGTC.